This T cell receptor beta chain was found in a study of cytomegalovirus exposure and HLA in healthy donors. General study points: Later analysis identified a missense DCLRE1C variant that was linked to TCR beta V- and J-gene trimming. A later analysis reportedly found that, within productive TCRs, an Asian-associated ancestry cluster had fewer N-insertions than the mean observed across the 666 donors.

Germline V lookup: CDR1 SGHDN, CDR2 FVKESK. The germline V and J ends were trimmed by 1 base and 10 bases, with 8 bases remaining between them. CDR3 length: 12 amino acids. Use of 60 Vbeta and 13 Jbeta primers characterized the PCR. TCRdb's table, derived via immunoSEQ multiplex PCR, lists solely in-frame clones and lacks some. This repertoire shows 90,000 to 120,000 clones, around 82% found once; its top ten account for 3.5% to 4%. Details on this clone: The antigen is undetermined.

Material: PBMCs. The chain carries TRBV14 and TRBJ2-1, with D unclear. This TCR was recovered from a woman between 50 and 59 years old in good health and CMV-seropositive. This CDR3 is CASSQANSEQFF. The CDR3 DNA is TGTGCCAGCAGCCAAGCAAACTCCGAGCAGTTCTTC. Variable domain in full (rest from reference TRBV14 and TRBJ2-1): EAGVTQFPSHSVIEKGQTVTLRCDPISGHDNLYWYRRVMGKEIKFLLHFVKESKQDESGMPNNRFLAERTGGTYSTLKVQPAELEDSGVYFCASSQANSEQFFGPGTRLTVL.